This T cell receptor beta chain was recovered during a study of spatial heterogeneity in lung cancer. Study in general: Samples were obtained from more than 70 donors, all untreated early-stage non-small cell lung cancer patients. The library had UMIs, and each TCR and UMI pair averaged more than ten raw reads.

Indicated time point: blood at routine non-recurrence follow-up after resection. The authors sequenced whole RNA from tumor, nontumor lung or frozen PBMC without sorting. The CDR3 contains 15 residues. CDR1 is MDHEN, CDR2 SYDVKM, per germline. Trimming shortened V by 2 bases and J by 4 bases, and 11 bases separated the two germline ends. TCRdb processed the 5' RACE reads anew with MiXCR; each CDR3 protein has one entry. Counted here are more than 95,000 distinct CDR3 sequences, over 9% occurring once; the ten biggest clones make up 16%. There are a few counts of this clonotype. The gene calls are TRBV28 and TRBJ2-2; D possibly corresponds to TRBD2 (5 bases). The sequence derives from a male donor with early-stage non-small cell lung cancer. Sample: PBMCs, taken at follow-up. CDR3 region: CASSLRTLGTGELFF. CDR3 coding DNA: TGTGCCAGCAGTTTAAGGACTCTCGGCACCGGGGAGCTGTTTTTT.